These 26 T cell receptor beta chains originate from one sample sequenced in a study of blood T cell repertoires in COVID-19 (dated by TCRdb to 2020 to 2022). Library preparation used the immunoSEQ multiplex PCR assay. Held by TCRdb, this immuneACCESS table contains in-frame sequences only and omits some clones. Under half of the omission traces to an unresolved V gene where checked; the cause of the rest is unknown. For this sample there are about 230,000 clones; approximately 87% appear just once. Together, the top ten hold approximately 3.3% of the sample. The sample was PBMCs or T cells enriched from blood (not recorded which). All receptors derive from a woman between 45 and 65 years old in a cohort exposed to, infected with or recovered from COVID-19 (not recorded which).

The J gene is TRBJ1-2, the V gene TRBV6-2 or TRBV6-3; D is uncertain. Germline loops: CDR1 MNHEY, CDR2 SVGEGT. Trimming pared 2 bases from V and 7 bases from J, leaving 11 bases between. The length of the CDR3 is 13 residues. CDR3: CASSYLRPGGYTF. The DNA of the CDR3 is TGTGCCAGCAGTTACCTCAGACCGGGTGGCTACACCTTC.

This clone appeared a few times. The rearrangement uses TRBV7-2 and TRBJ1-5; tentatively, D is TRBD1 (5 bases). The CDR3 runs 16 residues. From germline, CDR1 is SGHTA and CDR2 FQGNSA. The V end was cut by 0 bases, the J end by 4 bases, with 13 bases between. The CDR3 loop reads CASSLAGSGVNQPQHF. The CDR3 coding sequence is TGTGCCAGCAGCTTAGCTGGTTCGGGGGTTAATCAGCCCCAGCATTTT.

This clone is a singleton in its sample. CDR3 in amino acids: CASSEGIAGAGDTQYF. In DNA form, the CDR3 reads TGTGCCAGCAGTGAAGGGATAGCGGGGGCGGGTGATACGCAGTATTTT. The gene calls are TRBV25-1 and TRBJ2-3; 9 positions match TRBD2. Trimming cost V 2 bases and J 6 bases; bases outside gene matches: 9. Germline CDR1 is MGHDK and CDR2 is SYGVNS. This CDR3 comprises 16 residues.

The rearrangement links TRBV30 to TRBJ2-7; a possible D gene is TRBD1 (5 bases). Germline V lookup: CDR1 GTSNPN, CDR2 SVGIG (reference sequence). The CDR3 sequence is 14 residues long. Trimming took off 0 bases at V and 2 bases at J, with 11 bases between the two ends. The CDR3: CAWSVRGPAYEQYF. CDR3 coding DNA: TGTGCCTGGAGTGTTAGGGGCCCCGCCTACGAGCAGTACTTC.

The chain joins TRBV5-6 to TRBJ1-1; 7 bases are a match to TRBD1. There are 14 residues in the CDR3. Per germline, CDR1 SGHDT and CDR2 YYEEEE. V gave up 6 bases and J gave up 3 bases; unmatched junction bases: 8. CDR3 amino acids: CASIETGIDTEAFF. In DNA, the CDR3 is TGTGCCAGCATCGAGACAGGGATCGACACTGAAGCTTTCTTT. Looking up the rest from reference TRBV5-6 and TRBJ1-1 gives the full variable domain: DAGVTQSPTHLIKTRGQQVTLRCSPKSGHDTVSWYQQALGQGPQFIFQYYEEEERQRGNFPDRFSGHQFPNYSSELNVNALLLGDSALYLCASIETGIDTEAFFGQGTRLTVV.

The chain's CDR3 is CASMGLARIDTGELFF. Here the CDR3 DNA reads TGTGCCAGCATGGGACTAGCCCGGATTGACACCGGGGAGCTGTTTTTT. This chain uses TRBV27 with TRBJ2-2, with TRBD2 matching 9 bases. V lost 7 bases, J lost 3 bases, and 9 bases stayed unmatched. The length of the CDR3 is 16 residues. The germline CDR1 and CDR2 sequences are MNHEY and SMNVEV (reference sequence).

CDR3 loop: CAWSQQGGGYTF. CDR3 sequence (DNA): TGTGCCTGGAGCCAGCAGGGAGGTGGCTACACCTTC. This chain joins TRBV30 and TRBJ1-2, with D perhaps matching TRBD1 (5 bases). CDR3 length: 12 residues. Germline CDR1 and CDR2: GTSNPN and SVGIG (reference sequence). V lost 3 bases to trimming and J lost 7 bases, with 12 bases between them. The entire variable domain, with the rest obtained from reference TRBV30 and TRBJ1-2, is as follows: SQTIHQWPATLVQPVGSPLSLECTVEGTSNPNLYWYRQAAGRGLQLLFYSVGIGQISSEVPQNLSASRPQDRQFILSSKKLLLSDSGFYLCAWSQQGGGYTFGSGTRLTVV.

This rearrangement joins TRBV18 to TRBJ2-3; 7 nucleotides line up with TRBD2. The length of the CDR3 is 17 residues. Germline CDR1 KGHSH, CDR2 LQKENI. V lost 3 bases and J lost 0; bases outside the gene matches: 9. CDR3 bases: TGTGCCAGCTCACCGCGGGGAGCGGGAACTAGCACAGATACGCAGTATTTT. It is translated as CASSPRGAGTSTDTQYF.

The rearrangement uses TRBV28 and TRBJ2-3, with a weak D call TRBD1 (5 bases). Trimming removed 8 bases at V and 5 bases at J, with 20 bases between. Germline V gene data show CDR1 as MDHEN and CDR2 as SYDVKM. The length of the CDR3 is 15 residues. In DNA, the CDR3 is TGTGCCAGCGGTATACTTGGAAGGGGCGGAGATACGCAGTATTTT. Encoded protein: CASGILGRGGDTQYF.

The chain links TRBV4-1 to TRBJ2-3, with 9 bases aligning to TRBD2. The CDR3 runs to 18 residues. With V trimmed by 1 base and J by 3 bases, 11 bases remained unmatched. Germline CDR1 is MGHRA and CDR2 is YSYEKL. The CDR3 region has the DNA TGCGCCAGCAGCCAAGGGGGGCTAGCGGGGATGTTGACAGATACGCAGTATTTT. Encoded protein: CASSQGGLAGMLTDTQYF.

The chain links TRBV5-6 to TRBJ2-3; tentative D call: TRBD1 (5 bases). V lost 4 bases and J lost 2, with 20 bases in between. Germline V gene sequence: CDR1 SGHDT, CDR2 YYEEEE. The CDR3 covers 17 residues. The CDR3 region has the DNA TGTGCCAGCAGCCCCTACAGGACCTGGGGATTCACAGATACGCAGTATTTT. This codes for CASSPYRTWGFTDTQYF.

V gene TRBV19 combines with J gene TRBJ1-2; 8 nucleotides align to TRBD1. There are 15 residues in the CDR3. Germline V gene sequence: CDR1 LNHDA, CDR2 SQIVND (reference sequence). V was pared by 6 bases and J by 8 bases, with 14 bases of the junction left unmatched. In nucleotides, the CDR3 is TGTGCCAGTAGCAAAAGGACAGGGCCCCGCGAGGGCTACACCTTC. It encodes CASSKRTGPREGYTF.

The chain carries TRBV7-3 and TRBJ1-3, with TRBD1 as a possible D gene (5 bases). CDR3 length: 15 amino acids. Germline loops: CDR1 SGHTA, CDR2 FQGTGA. The V and J ends lost 5 bases and 4 bases respectively, with 15 bases between them. The CDR3, as DNA: TGTGCCAGCAGCCTGCAGGGTGCATCAGGAAACACCATATATTTT. This gives the protein CASSLQGASGNTIYF.

The gene calls are TRBV7-9 and TRBJ1-1; 7 positions agree with TRBD1. The CDR3 consists of 14 residues. V lost 4 bases to trimming and J lost 3 bases; unmatched junction nucleotides: 5. Germline V gives CDR1 SEHNR, CDR2 FQNEAQ (reference sequence). CDR3 sequence (DNA): TGTGCCAGCAGCTATACACAGGGGTACACTGAAGCTTTCTTT. It encodes CASSYTQGYTEAFF.

V is TRBV20-1 and J is TRBJ2-7; D gene unclear. Trimming took 3 bases from V and 5 from J, leaving 8 bases between them. CDR1 is DFQATT, CDR2 SNEGSKA, per germline (reference sequence). The CDR3 sequence is 11 residues long. CDR3 loop: CSARWANEQYF. The DNA of the CDR3 is TGCAGTGCTAGGTGGGCGAACGAGCAGTACTTC.

The rearrangement uses TRBV10-3 and TRBJ1-5; 7 nucleotides line up with TRBD1. The CDR3 has 14 amino acids. Germline V CDR1 and CDR2: ENHRY, SYGVKD. V lost 6 bases to trimming and J lost 6 bases; unmatched junction nucleotides: 8. This CDR3 is CAIRPGQDGQPQHF. The CDR3 region has the DNA TGTGCCATCAGACCCGGACAGGACGGTCAGCCCCAGCATTTT.

This sequence joins TRBV28 and TRBJ1-4; 10 positions match TRBD1. The ends lost 6 bases at V and 6 bases at J; junction bases unmatched: 10. The germline V gene encodes CDR1 MDHEN and CDR2 SYDVKM. This CDR3 comprises 16 residues. The CDR3 sequence is CASSPGTGTGDEKLFF. The DNA of the CDR3 is TGTGCCAGCAGCCCCGGGACGGGGACAGGGGATGAAAAACTGTTTTTT.

With regard to this clone: One end of the junction is discordant with germline, which a read error may explain. The V gene is TRBV10-3, the J gene TRBJ1-6; D gene ambiguous. This CDR3 has 17 residues. The germline CDR1 and CDR2 sequences are ENHRY and SYGVKD. CDR3 nucleotides: TGTGCCATCAGTGAGAGCGGAGGGAGCTCCTCTAATTCACCCCTCCACTTT. Its protein product is CAISESGGSSSNSPLHF.

This chain joins TRBV5-1 and TRBJ1-2; a possible D gene is TRBD1 (5 bases). CDR1 and CDR2 from the germline V gene are SGHRS and YFSETQ. The CDR3 has 15 amino acids. V lost 2 bases and J 8 bases, leaving 19 bases between the germline ends. CDR3 region: CASSLGPNQGSGYTF. The CDR3 DNA follows: TGCGCCAGCAGCTTAGGGCCTAACCAGGGCTCCGGCTACACCTTC.

The chain joins TRBV6-2 or TRBV6-3 to TRBJ1-2; 8 bases map to TRBD1. This CDR3 comprises 14 residues. The germline gives CDR1 MNHEY, CDR2 SVGEGT. The V and J ends lost 4 bases and 7 bases, in that order; junction bases with no gene match: 8. Written as DNA, the CDR3 is TGTGCCAGCAGTTTCTCCGGACAGGGAGGTGGCTACACCTTC. The encoded protein is CASSFSGQGGGYTF.

The J gene is TRBJ2-1, the V gene TRBV13, with 10 bases fitting TRBD2. Germline CDR1 reads PRHDT; CDR2 reads FYEKMQ (reference sequence). There are 18 residues in the CDR3. With 4 bases clipped from V and 4 bases from J, the junction kept 13 bases outside the gene matches. The CDR3 loop reads CASSSTLSTSGPYNEQFF. In nucleotides, the CDR3 is TGTGCCAGCAGCTCAACCCTTTCGACTAGCGGGCCTTACAATGAGCAGTTCTTC.

The chain employs TRBV15 and TRBJ1-5; 8 nucleotides align to TRBD1. V lost 3 bases to trimming and J lost 6 bases; unmatched junction nucleotides: 4. Germline V lookup: CDR1 LNHNV, CDR2 YYDKDF (reference sequence). The CDR3 has 14 amino acids. The CDR3 reads CATSSTGGIQPQHF. In DNA form, the CDR3 reads TGTGCCACCAGCAGCACAGGGGGGATTCAGCCCCAGCATTTT.

The V call is TRBV2, the J call TRBJ1-4; D is possibly TRBD1 (6 bases). This CDR3 has 14 residues. V gave up 6 bases and J gave up 4 bases, with 12 bases separating them. Germline V gives CDR1 SNHLY, CDR2 FYNNEI. The CDR3 here is CASRQQGHNEKLFF. CDR3 bases: TGTGCCAGCAGGCAACAGGGCCATAATGAAAAACTGTTTTTT.

This rearrangement joins TRBV24-1 to TRBJ2-5; 11 bases match TRBD2. CDR1 is KGHDR, CDR2 SFDVKD, per germline. The CDR3 is made up of 15 amino acids. V lost 3 bases and J lost 4; bases outside the gene matches: 3. CDR3 sequence reads: CATSDPGTSGETQYF. DNA for the CDR3: TGTGCCACCAGTGATCCGGGGACTAGCGGAGAGACCCAGTACTTC.

The chain employs TRBV5-1 and TRBJ2-3, with TRBD2 identical over 7 bases. The trim removed 5 bases at V and 4 bases at J, leaving 10 bases unmatched. The CDR3 totals 15 residues. CDR1 and CDR2 from the germline V gene are SGHRS and YFSETQ. CDR3 DNA sequence: TGCGCCAGCAGAACCACGGGGGGAGGTCCAGATACGCAGTATTTT. It codes for CASRTTGGGPDTQYF. The full variable domain, completed using reference TRBV5-1 and TRBJ2-3, is KAGVTQTPRYLIKTRGQQVTLSCSPISGHRSVSWYQQTPGQGLQFLFEYFSETQRNKGNFPGRFSGRQFSNSRSEMNVSTLELGDSALYLCASRTTGGGPDTQYFGPGTRLTVL.

This chain connects TRBV6-2 or TRBV6-3 to TRBJ1-2, with unresolved D. V dropped 1 base and J dropped 7 bases, with 10 bases sitting between them. The CDR3 has 13 residues. Per germline, CDR1 MNHEY and CDR2 SVGEGT. The CDR3 here is CASSYFPKAGYTF. DNA for the CDR3: TGTGCCAGCAGTTACTTCCCAAAAGCTGGCTACACCTTC.